This T cell receptor beta chain stems from a study of read filtering for tumor transcriptome and immune sequencing. About the study: Whole-transcriptome libraries were prepared after DNase treatment. IR-seq gave about 3.5 to 11 million TCR reads per sample; RNA-seq gave about 75 to 1,400.

In its sample, this clonotype was seen many times. Bone marrow was sampled from every patient at the time of active disease. V was cut by 1 base and J by 6 bases, with 16 bases left in between. CDR1 is DFQATT, CDR2 SNEGSKA, per germline (reference sequence). The CDR3 covers 14 residues. Molecular barcoded adaptors covering alpha/delta and beta/gamma chains were used on approximately 400 ng RNA. TCRdb called the reads again in MiXCR, with one record for every CDR3 protein. The sample has about 62,000 distinct CDR3 sequences; roughly a fifth are singletons. This chain connects TRBV20-1 to TRBJ2-7; maybe TRBD1 (6 bases). This TCR was recovered from a donor aged 40 or over with multiple myeloma. Sample: a population of CD138-negative cells sorted from bone marrow. The CDR3, as DNA: TGCAGTGCTAGAGGTCAGGGGATGTGGTCCGAGCAGTACTTC. This codes for CSARGQGMWSEQYF.